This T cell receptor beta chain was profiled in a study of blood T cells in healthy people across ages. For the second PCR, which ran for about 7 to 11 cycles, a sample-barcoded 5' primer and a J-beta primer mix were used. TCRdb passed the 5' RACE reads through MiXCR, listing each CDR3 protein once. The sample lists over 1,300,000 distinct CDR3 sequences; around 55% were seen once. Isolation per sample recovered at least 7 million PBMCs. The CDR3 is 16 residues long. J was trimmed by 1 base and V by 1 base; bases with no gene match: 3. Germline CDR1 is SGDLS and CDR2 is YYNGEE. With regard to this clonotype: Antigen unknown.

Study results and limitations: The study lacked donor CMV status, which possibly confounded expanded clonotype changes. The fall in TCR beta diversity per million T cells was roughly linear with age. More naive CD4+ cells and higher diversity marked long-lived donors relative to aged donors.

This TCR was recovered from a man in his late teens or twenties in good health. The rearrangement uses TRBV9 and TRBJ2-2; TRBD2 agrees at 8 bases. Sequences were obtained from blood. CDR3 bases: TGTGCCAGCAGCGTATATCTAGCGGGGAACACCGGGGAGCTGTTTTTT. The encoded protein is CASSVYLAGNTGELFF.